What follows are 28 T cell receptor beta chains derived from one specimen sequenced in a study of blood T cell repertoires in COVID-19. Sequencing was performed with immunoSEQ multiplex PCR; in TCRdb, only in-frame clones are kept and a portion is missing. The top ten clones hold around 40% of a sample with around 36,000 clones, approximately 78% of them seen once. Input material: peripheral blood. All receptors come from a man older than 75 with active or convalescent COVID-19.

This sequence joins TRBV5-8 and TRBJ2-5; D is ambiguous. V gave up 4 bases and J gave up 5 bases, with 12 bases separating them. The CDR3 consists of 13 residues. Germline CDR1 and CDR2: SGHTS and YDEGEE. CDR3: CASSRKRQETQYF. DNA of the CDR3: TGTGCCAGCAGCCGCAAGAGGCAGGAGACCCAGTACTTC.

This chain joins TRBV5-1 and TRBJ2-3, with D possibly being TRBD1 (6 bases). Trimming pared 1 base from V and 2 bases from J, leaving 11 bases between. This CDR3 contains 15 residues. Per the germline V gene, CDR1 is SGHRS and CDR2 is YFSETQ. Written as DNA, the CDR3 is TGCGCCAGCAGCTTGTTGGGACACCCCACAGATACGCAGTATTTT. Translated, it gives CASSLLGHPTDTQYF.

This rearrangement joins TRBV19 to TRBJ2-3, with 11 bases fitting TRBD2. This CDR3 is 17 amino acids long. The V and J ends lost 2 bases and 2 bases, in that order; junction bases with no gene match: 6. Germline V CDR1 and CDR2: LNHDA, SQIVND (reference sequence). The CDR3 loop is CASSILAGGTITDTQYF. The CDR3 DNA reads TGTGCCAGTAGTATACTAGCGGGAGGCACCATCACAGATACGCAGTATTTT. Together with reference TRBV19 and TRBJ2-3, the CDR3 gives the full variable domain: DGGITQSPKYLFRKEGQNVTLSCEQNLNHDAMYWYRQDPGQGLRLIYYSQIVNDFQKGDIAEGYSVSREKKESFPLTVTSAQKNPTAFYLCASSILAGGTITDTQYFGPGTRLTVL.

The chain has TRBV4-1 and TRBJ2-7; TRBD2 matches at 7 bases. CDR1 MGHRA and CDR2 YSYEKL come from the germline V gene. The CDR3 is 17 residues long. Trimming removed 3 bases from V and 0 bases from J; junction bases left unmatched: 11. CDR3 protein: CASSHFPSGTISYEQYF. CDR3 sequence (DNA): TGCGCCAGCAGCCACTTCCCTAGCGGAACAATCTCCTACGAGCAGTACTTC.

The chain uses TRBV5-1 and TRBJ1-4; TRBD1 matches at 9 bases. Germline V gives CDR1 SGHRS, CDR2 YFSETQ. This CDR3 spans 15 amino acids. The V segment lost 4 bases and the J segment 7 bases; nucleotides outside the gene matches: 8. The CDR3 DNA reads TGCGCCAGCAGCCAATACAGGGGGCTTCGTGAAAAACTGTTTTTT. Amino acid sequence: CASSQYRGLREKLFF.

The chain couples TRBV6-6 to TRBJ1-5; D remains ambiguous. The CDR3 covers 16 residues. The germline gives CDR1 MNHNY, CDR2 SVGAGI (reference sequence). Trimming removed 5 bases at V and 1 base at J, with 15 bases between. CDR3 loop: CASSPREGWSNQPQHF. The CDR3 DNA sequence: TGTGCCAGCAGTCCCCGCGAGGGTTGGAGCAATCAGCCCCAGCATTTT.

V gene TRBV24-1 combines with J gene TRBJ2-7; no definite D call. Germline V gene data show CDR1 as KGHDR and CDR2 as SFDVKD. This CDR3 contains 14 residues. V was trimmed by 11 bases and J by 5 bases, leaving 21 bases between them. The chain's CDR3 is CASSGPEPLDEQYF. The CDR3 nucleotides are TGTGCCAGTAGTGGTCCGGAGCCGCTTGACGAGCAGTACTTC.

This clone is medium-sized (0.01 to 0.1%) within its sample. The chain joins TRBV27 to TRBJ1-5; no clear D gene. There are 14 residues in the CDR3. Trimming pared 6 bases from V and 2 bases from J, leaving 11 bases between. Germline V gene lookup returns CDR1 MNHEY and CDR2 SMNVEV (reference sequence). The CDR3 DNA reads TGTGCCAGCAGCTCGAGCGTTCGCAATCAGCCCCAGCATTTT. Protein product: CASSSSVRNQPQHF.

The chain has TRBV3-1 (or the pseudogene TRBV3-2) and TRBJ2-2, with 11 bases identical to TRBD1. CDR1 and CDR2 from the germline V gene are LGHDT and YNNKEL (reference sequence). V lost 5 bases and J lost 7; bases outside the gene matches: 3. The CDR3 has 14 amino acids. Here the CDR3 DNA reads TGTGCCAGCAGCAAGGGACAGGGGGACGGGGAGCTGTTTTTT. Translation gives CASSKGQGDGELFF.

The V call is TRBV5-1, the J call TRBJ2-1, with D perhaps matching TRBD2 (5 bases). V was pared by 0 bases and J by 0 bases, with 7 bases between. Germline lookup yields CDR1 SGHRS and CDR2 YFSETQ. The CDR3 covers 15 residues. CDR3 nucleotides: TGCGCCAGCAGCTTGGTAGCGTCCTCCTACAATGAGCAGTTCTTC. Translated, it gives CASSLVASSYNEQFF.

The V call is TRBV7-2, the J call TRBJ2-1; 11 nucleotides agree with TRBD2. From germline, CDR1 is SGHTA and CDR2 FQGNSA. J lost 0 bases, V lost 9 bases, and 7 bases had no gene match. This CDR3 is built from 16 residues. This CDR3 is CASLTSGTSSYNEQFF. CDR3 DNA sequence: TGTGCCAGTTTGACTAGCGGGACCAGCTCCTACAATGAGCAGTTCTTC.

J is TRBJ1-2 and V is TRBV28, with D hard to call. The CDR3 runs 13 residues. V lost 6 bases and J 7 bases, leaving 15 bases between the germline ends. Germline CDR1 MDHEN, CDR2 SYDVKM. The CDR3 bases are TGTGCCAGCAGGCGAGGCCACGGAGGTGGCTACACCTTC. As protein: CASRRGHGGGYTF.

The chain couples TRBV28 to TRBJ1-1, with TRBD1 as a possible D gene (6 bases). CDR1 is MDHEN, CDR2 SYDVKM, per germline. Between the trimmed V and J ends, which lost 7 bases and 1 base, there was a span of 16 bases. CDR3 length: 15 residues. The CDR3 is CASTALYRANTEAFF. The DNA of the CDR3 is TGTGCCAGCACCGCCCTATACAGGGCGAACACTGAAGCTTTCTTT.

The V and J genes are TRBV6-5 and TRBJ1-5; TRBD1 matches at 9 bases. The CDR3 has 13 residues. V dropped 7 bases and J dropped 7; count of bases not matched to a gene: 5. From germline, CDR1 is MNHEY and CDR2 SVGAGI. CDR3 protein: CASTWTGDQPQHF. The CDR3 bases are TGTGCCAGCACCTGGACAGGGGACCAGCCCCAGCATTTT.

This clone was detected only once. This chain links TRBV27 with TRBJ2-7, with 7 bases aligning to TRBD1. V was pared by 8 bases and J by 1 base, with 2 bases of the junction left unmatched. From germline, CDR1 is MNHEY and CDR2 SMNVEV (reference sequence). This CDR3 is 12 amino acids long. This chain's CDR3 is CASGRGSYEQYF. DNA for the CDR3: TGTGCCAGCGGCAGGGGGTCCTACGAGCAGTACTTC.

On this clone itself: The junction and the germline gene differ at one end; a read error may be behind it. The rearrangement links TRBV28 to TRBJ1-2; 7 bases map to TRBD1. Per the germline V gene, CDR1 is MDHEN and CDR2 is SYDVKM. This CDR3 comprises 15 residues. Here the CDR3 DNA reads TGTGTCAGCAGTTTATTGGAGGGGGCGCCCTATGGCTACACCTTC. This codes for CVSSLLEGAPYGYTF.

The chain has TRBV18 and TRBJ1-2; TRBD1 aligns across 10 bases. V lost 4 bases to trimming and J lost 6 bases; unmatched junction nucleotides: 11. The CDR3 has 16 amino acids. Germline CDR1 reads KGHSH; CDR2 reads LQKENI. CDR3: CASSLHATGGEDGYTF. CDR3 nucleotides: TGTGCCAGCTCACTCCACGCGACAGGGGGCGAGGATGGCTACACCTTC.

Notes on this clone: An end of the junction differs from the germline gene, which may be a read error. The chain's CDR3 is CATSLFASVAGDYNEQFF. For the CDR3, the DNA is TGTGCCACCTCACTCTTTGCCTCGGTAGCGGGAGACTACAATGAGCAGTTCTTC. This chain connects TRBV18 to TRBJ2-1; 9 bases fit TRBD2. There are 18 residues in the CDR3. Germline V CDR1 and CDR2: KGHSH, LQKENI.

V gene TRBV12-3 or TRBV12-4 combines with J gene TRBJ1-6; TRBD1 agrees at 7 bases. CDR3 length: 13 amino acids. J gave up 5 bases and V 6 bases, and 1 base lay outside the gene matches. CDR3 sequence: CASSTGDNSPLHF. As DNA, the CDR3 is TGTGCCAGCAGCACAGGGGATAATTCACCCCTCCACTTT.

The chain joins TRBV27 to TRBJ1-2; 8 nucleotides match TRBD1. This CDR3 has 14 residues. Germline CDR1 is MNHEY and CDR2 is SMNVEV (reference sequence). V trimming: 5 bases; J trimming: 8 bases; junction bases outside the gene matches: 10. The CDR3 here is CASSRTGYSDGYTF. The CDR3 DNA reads TGTGCCAGCAGTAGGACAGGGTATTCAGACGGCTACACCTTC.

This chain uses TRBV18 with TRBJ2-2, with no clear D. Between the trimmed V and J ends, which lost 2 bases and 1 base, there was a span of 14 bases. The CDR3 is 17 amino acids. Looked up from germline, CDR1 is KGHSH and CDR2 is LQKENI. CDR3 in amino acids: CASSPLAGKRNTGELFF. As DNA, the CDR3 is TGTGCCAGCTCACCATTGGCAGGAAAGAGGAACACCGGGGAGCTGTTTTTT.

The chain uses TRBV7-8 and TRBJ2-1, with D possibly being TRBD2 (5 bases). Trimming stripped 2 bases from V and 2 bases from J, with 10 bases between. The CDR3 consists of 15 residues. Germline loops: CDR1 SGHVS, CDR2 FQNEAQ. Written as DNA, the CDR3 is TGTGCCAGCAGCTTATCACCCGGGGCCTACAATGAGCAGTTCTTC. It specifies CASSLSPGAYNEQFF.

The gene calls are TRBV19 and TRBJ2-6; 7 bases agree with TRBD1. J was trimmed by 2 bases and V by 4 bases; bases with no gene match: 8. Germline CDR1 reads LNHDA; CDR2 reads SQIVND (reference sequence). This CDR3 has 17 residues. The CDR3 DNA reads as TGTGCCAGTAGTAACCACTTAGACAGGGCTGGGGCCAACGTCCTGACTTTC. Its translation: CASSNHLDRAGANVLTF.

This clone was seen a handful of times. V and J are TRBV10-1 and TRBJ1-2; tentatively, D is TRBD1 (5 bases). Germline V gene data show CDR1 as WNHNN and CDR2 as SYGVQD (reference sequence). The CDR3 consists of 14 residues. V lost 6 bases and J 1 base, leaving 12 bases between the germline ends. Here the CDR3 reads CASREQGNNYGYTF. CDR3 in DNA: TGCGCCAGCAGGGAGCAGGGAAATAACTATGGCTACACCTTC.

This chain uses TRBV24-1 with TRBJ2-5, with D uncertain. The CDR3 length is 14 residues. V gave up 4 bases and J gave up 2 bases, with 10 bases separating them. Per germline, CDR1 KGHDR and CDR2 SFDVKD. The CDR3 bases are TGTGCCACCAGTGAGGCAGTATCACAAGAGACCCAGTACTTC. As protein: CATSEAVSQETQYF.

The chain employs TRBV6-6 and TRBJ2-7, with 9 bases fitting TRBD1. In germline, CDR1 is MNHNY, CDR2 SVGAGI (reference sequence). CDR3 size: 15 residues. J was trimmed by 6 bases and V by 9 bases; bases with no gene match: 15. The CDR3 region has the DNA TGTGCCAGTACACTCTCCGGGACAGGGTTGGCCGAGCAGTACTTC. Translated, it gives CASTLSGTGLAEQYF.

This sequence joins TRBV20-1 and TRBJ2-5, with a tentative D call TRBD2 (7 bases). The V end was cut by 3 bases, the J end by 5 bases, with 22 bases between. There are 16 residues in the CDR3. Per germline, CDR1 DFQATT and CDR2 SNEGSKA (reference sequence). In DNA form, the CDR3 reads TGCAGTGCTAGTGTTCTAGCGGTCGGAAGGGGGGAGACCCAGTACTTC. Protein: CSASVLAVGRGETQYF.

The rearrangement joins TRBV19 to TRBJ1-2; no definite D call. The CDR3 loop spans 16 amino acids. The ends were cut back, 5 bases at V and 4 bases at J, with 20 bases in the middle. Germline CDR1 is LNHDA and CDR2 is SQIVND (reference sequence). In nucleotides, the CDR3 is TGTGCCAGTAGTTCACCCGGAGACCTGGATCCCTATGGCTACACCTTC. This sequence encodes CASSSPGDLDPYGYTF.